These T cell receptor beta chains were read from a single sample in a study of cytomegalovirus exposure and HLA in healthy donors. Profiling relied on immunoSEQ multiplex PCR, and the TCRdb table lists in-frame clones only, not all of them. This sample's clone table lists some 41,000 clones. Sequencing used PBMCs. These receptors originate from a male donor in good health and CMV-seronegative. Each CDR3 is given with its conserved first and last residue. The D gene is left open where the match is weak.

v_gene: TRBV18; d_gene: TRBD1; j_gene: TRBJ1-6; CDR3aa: CASSRDRGAYNSPLHF; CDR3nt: TGTGCCAGCTCGCGGGACAGGGGAGCCTATAATTCACCCCTCCACTTT
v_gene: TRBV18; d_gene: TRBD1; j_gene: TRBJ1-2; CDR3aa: CASSLNRGDYGYTF; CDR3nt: TGTGCCAGCTCACTGAACAGGGGTGACTATGGCTACACCTTC
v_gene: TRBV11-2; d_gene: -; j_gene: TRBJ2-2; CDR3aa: CASSLTNTGELFF; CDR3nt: TGTGCCAGCAGCTTGACAAACACCGGGGAGCTGTTTTTT
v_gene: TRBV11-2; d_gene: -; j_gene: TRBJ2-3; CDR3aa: CASSTSTDTQYF; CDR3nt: TGTGCCAGCAGCACTAGCACAGATACGCAGTATTTT
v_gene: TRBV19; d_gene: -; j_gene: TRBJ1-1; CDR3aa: CASSPTGGGITEAFF; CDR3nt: TGTGCCAGTAGCCCGACGGGGGGAGGGATCACTGAAGCTTTCTTT
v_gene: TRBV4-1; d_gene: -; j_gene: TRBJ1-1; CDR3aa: CASSQGPLGTEAFF; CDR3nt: TGCGCCAGCAGCCAGGGGCCGTTGGGCACTGAAGCTTTCTTT
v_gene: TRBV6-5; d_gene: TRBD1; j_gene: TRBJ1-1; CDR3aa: CASSYQGTGLNTEAFF; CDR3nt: TGTGCCAGCAGTTACCAGGGGACAGGACTAAACACTGAAGCTTTCTTT
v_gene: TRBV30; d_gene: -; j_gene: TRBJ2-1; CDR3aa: CAWATGIHNEQFF; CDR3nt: TGTGCCTGGGCTACCGGGATCCACAATGAGCAGTTCTTC
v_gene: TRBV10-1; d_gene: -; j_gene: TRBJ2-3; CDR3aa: CASSDAGADTQYF; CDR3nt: TGCGCCAGCAGTGATGCGGGGGCGGATACGCAGTATTTT
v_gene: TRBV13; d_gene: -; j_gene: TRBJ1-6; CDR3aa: CASSSTGQPNSPLHF; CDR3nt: TGTGCCAGCAGCTCGACAGGACAGCCTAATTCACCCCTCCACTTT